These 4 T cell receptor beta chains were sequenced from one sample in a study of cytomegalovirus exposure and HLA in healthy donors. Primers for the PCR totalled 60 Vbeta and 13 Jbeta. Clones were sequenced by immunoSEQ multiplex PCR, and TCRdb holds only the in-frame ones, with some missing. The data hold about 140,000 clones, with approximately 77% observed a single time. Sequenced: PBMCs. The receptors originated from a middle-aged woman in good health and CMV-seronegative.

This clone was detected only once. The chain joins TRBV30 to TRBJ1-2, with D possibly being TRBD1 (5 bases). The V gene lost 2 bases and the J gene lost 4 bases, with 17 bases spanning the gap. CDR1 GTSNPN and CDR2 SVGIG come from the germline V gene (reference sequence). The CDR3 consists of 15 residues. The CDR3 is CAWSIAGKLGYGYTF. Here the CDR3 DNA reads TGTGCCTGGAGTATTGCAGGGAAACTTGGCTATGGCTACACCTTC.

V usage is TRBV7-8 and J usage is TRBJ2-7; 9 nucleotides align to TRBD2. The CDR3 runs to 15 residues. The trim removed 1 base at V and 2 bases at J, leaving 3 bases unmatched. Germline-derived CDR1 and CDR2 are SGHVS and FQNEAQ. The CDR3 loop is CASSLGGGVPYEQYF. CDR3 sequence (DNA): TGTGCCAGCAGCTTAGGCGGGGGGGTCCCCTACGAGCAGTACTTC. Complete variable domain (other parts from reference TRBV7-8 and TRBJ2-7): GAGVSQSPRYKVAKRGQDVALRCDPISGHVSLFWYQQALGQGPEFLTYFQNEAQLDKSGLPSDRFFAERPEGSVSTLKIQRTQQEDSAVYLCASSLGGGVPYEQYFGPGTRLTVT.

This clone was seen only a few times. CDR3 residues: CASSPTGGPGNTIYF. The CDR3 nucleotides read TGTGCCAGCAGCCCGACAGGGGGCCCTGGAAACACCATATATTTT. The chain joins TRBV7-9 to TRBJ1-3; 10 bases align to TRBD1. Germline V CDR1 and CDR2: SEHNR, FQNEAQ (reference sequence). The CDR3 loop spans 15 amino acids. V lost 5 bases to trimming and J lost 2 bases; unmatched junction nucleotides: 3.

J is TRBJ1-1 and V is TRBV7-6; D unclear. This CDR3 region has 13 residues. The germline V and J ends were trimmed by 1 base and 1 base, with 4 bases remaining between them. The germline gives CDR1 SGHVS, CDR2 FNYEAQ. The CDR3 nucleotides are TGTGCCAGCAGCTTAGTCAAGAACACTGAAGCTTTCTTT. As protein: CASSLVKNTEAFF. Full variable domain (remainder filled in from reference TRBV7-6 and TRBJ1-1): GAGVSQSPRYKVTKRGQDVALRCDPISGHVSLYWYRQALGQGPEFLTYFNYEAQQDKSGLPNDRFSAERPEGSISTLTIQRTEQRDSAMYRCASSLVKNTEAFFGQGTRLTVV.